This passage covers 18 T cell receptor beta chains from one sample sequenced in a study of T cell repertoires in cytomegalovirus infection. These receptors lack a known antigen. TCRdb called the reads again in MiXCR, with one record for every CDR3 protein. The sample records about 830,000 distinct CDR3 sequences, less than 35% being singletons. The sequencing used cultured CD8+ T cells from PBMCs, collected from culture after CMV antigen stimulation. The receptors originated from a human donor in good health (CMV status not recorded). Some clones in this sample may be carry-over from other donors' samples.

CDR3 amino acids: CASRHRTGELFF. The CDR3 DNA reads TGTGCCAGCAGACACAGGACCGGGGAGCTGTTTTTT. The rearrangement joins TRBV11-3 to TRBJ2-2; possible D gene TRBD1, 5 bases. Germline CDR1 reads SGHNT; CDR2 reads YENEEA. Deletions cut 6 bases from V and 5 bases from J, with 7 bases between. CDR3 size: 12 residues.

To note about this clonotype: A much larger clone lies one base from this, so it may be a read error. This chain joins TRBV6-5 and TRBJ2-3; 8 nucleotides match TRBD2. Per the germline V gene, CDR1 is MNHEY and CDR2 is SVGAGI. This CDR3 is 15 amino acids long. The CDR3, as DNA: TGTGCCAGCAGGAAAGTGGGGGCAGCGGGAGATACGCGGTATTTT. This gives the protein CASRKVGAAGDTRYF.

The chain links TRBV20-1 to TRBJ2-7, with 11 bases aligning to TRBD1. V shed 2 bases, J shed 5 bases, and the junction held 5 bases outside the gene matches. The CDR3 length is 14 residues. CDR1 is DFQATT, CDR2 SNEGSKA, per germline (reference sequence). CDR3 region: CSARPWTGGNEQYF. DNA of the CDR3: TGCAGTGCTAGACCGTGGACAGGGGGCAACGAGCAGTACTTC.

The chain carries TRBV4-3 and TRBJ1-1; possible D gene TRBD1, 5 bases. V shed 1 base and J shed 6 bases, with 12 bases lying between them. The CDR3 sequence is 14 residues long. Germline-derived CDR1 and CDR2 are LGHNA and YSLEER. The CDR3 DNA reads TGCGCCAGCAGCCAAGTGGGGGGTTGGCCTGAAGCTTTCTTT. It encodes CASSQVGGWPEAFF.

This chain's CDR3 is CAIHRGGYADTQYF. CDR3 in DNA: TGTGCCATCCACAGGGGAGGATACGCAGATACGCAGTATTTT. The rearrangement joins TRBV12-3 or TRBV12-4 to TRBJ2-3, with D tentatively TRBD1 (7 bases). Trimming cost V 10 bases and J 4 bases, with 18 bases left between them. This CDR3 is 14 amino acids long.

Ten or more counts support this clonotype. One end of the junction is discordant with germline, which a read error may explain. The chain combines TRBV7-6 with TRBJ2-5; D not resolved. This CDR3 has 13 residues. CDR1 and CDR2 (germline): SGHVS, FNYEAQ. CDR3 sequence: CASSLVLGETQYF. DNA of the CDR3: TGTGCCAGCAGTTTAGTTCTTGGAGAGACCCAGTACTTC.

This clonotype was detected only once. The rearrangement joins TRBV20-1 to TRBJ2-3, with TRBD2 identical over 9 bases. The CDR3 spans 14 residues. The junction had 4 bases not matched to a gene; V was cut back by 0 bases and J by 6 bases. Germline V gene sequence: CDR1 DFQATT, CDR2 SNEGSKA (reference sequence). CDR3 in amino acids: CSARDPGLADTQYF. The CDR3 bases are TGCAGTGCTAGAGATCCCGGACTAGCGGATACGCAGTATTTT.

This chain joins TRBV27 and TRBJ1-1; D may be TRBD1 (5 bases). CDR3 length: 13 residues. From germline, CDR1 is MNHEY and CDR2 SMNVEV (reference sequence). The CDR3 coding sequence is TGTGGGAGCTCCGTGGGGCTAAACACTGAAGCTTTCTTT. Protein sequence: CGSSVGLNTEAFF.

This clonotype has a handful of counts. The chain recombines TRBV6-6 with TRBJ1-1; D unresolved. Trimming removed 2 bases at V and 1 base at J, with 11 bases between. The CDR3 consists of 15 residues. Germline loops: CDR1 MNHNY, CDR2 SVGAGI (reference sequence). The CDR3 DNA follows: TGTGCCAGCAGTTACCTGGACCCTCGGAACACTGAAGCTTTCTTT. As protein: CASSYLDPRNTEAFF.

The CDR3 protein is CASSQGGQGNTEAFF. Written as DNA, the CDR3 is TGCGCCAGCAGCCAAGGGGGACAGGGGAACACTGAAGCTTTCTTT. V gene TRBV4-1 combines with J gene TRBJ1-1; 9 bases map to TRBD1. This CDR3 has 15 amino acids. CDR1 and CDR2 (germline): MGHRA, YSYEKL. V lost 1 base to trimming and J lost 1 base; unmatched junction nucleotides: 1.

This clonotype was counted a few times. The gene calls are TRBV10-3 and TRBJ2-2; TRBD1 aligns across 7 bases. CDR1 and CDR2 (germline): ENHRY, SYGVKD. The CDR3 is 19 residues long. V shed 0 bases and J 0 bases; nucleotides not matched to a gene: 10. The CDR3 is CAISESPEGAKANTGELFF. Written as DNA, the CDR3 is TGTGCCATCAGTGAGTCACCCGAGGGGGCGAAGGCGAACACCGGGGAGCTGTTTTTT.

In this sample, this clonotype turned up a few times. The rearrangement uses TRBV2 and TRBJ2-7, with TRBD1 matching 7 bases. The CDR3 is 19 residues long. Germline V CDR1 and CDR2: SNHLY, FYNNEI. The J segment lost 0 bases and the V segment lost 1 base, leaving 15 bases of the junction unmatched. CDR3 sequence reads: CASSEGGTAIPLSSYEQYF. CDR3 in DNA: TGTGCCAGCAGTGAAGGGGGGACAGCGATCCCTCTTAGCTCCTACGAGCAGTACTTC.

The chain recombines TRBV13 with TRBJ1-2, with 8 bases fitting TRBD1. This CDR3 has 15 amino acids. Germline V CDR1 and CDR2: PRHDT, FYEKMQ (reference sequence). Trimming cost V 4 bases and J 2 bases; bases outside gene matches: 6. CDR3 in DNA: TGTGCCAGCAGCTACGATGGACAGGGAAACTATGGCTACACCTTC. Protein: CASSYDGQGNYGYTF. Filled out from reference TRBV13 and TRBJ1-2, the complete variable domain reads AAGVIQSPRHLIKEKRETATLKCYPIPRHDTVYWYQQGPGQDPQFLISFYEKMQSDKGSIPDRFSAQQFSDYHSELNMSSLELGDSALYFCASSYDGQGNYGYTFGSGTRLTVV.

This clonotype was observed at least ten times. The gene calls are TRBV4-1 and TRBJ2-5, with TRBD1 as a possible D gene (5 bases). Germline CDR1 MGHRA, CDR2 YSYEKL. V gave up 1 base and J gave up 6 bases, with 12 bases separating them. The length of the CDR3 is 14 residues. For the CDR3, the DNA is TGCGCCAGCAGCCAAGGGCTAGGGGAAAAGACCCAGTACTTC. Protein sequence: CASSQGLGEKTQYF.

The chain combines TRBV7-3 with TRBJ2-2; tentatively, D is TRBD2 (5 bases). Trimming cost V 4 bases and J 3 bases, with 12 bases left between them. The germline V gene encodes CDR1 SGHTA and CDR2 FQGTGA. This CDR3 has 15 residues. The chain's CDR3 is CASSSRLSDTGELFF. The CDR3 DNA follows: TGTGCCAGCAGCTCGCGACTATCAGACACCGGGGAGCTGTTTTTT.

The chain uses TRBV6-1 and TRBJ2-7; 7 positions match TRBD2. The V gene's germline CDR1 is MNHNS and CDR2 SASEGT. The CDR3 spans 16 residues. CDR3 sequence reads: CANSEAGRDLSYEQYV. The CDR3, as DNA: TGTGCCAACAGTGAAGCGGGGAGGGACCTCTCCTACGAGCAGTACGTC.

This clonotype was seen a handful of times. This chain links TRBV27 with TRBJ1-1; no firm D call. The V end was cut by 5 bases, the J end by 3 bases, with 7 bases between. This CDR3 is 12 amino acids long. From germline, CDR1 is MNHEY and CDR2 SMNVEV (reference sequence). CDR3 sequence reads: CASSGFHTEAFF. Written as DNA, the CDR3 is TGTGCCAGCAGTGGGTTCCACACTGAAGCTTTCTTT.

This clonotype was detected ten times or more. The rearrangement links TRBV7-2 to TRBJ1-4; the D is unclear. CDR1 and CDR2 from the germline V gene are SGHTA and FQGNSA. The ends were cut back, 2 bases at V and 7 bases at J, with 20 bases in the middle. This CDR3 is built from 17 residues. CDR3 sequence: CASSLNAPLVVGEKLFF. The CDR3 bases are TGTGCCAGCAGCTTAAACGCCCCTTTGGTAGTTGGTGAAAAACTGTTTTTT.